The 20 T cell receptor beta chains listed next were all sequenced from one sample in a study of control samples from healthy donors and cancer patients. Generated by immunoSEQ multiplex PCR, the TCRdb table keeps only in-frame clones and is missing some. Found here are about 150,000 clones, over 90% of them singletons; the top ten hold 2% to 2.5%. Sequencing was carried out using blood. Receptors originate from a man between 50 and 59 years old in good health.

The chain is built from TRBV3-1 (or the pseudogene TRBV3-2) and TRBJ2-5; a possible D gene is TRBD1 (5 bases). In germline, CDR1 is LGHDT, CDR2 YNNKEL (reference sequence). The CDR3 loop spans 13 amino acids. Deletions cut 4 bases from V and 2 bases from J, with 8 bases between. The CDR3, as DNA: TGTGCCAGCAGCCTTGGGGCGCAAGAGACCCAGTACTTC. Translated, it gives CASSLGAQETQYF.

The CDR3 protein is CASSYGQGKGEKLFF. CDR3 nucleotide sequence: TGCGCCAGCAGCTACGGACAGGGAAAGGGTGAAAAACTGTTTTTT. The chain links TRBV5-1 to TRBJ1-4, with TRBD1 identical over 8 bases. The germline V gene encodes CDR1 SGHRS and CDR2 YFSETQ. Trimming cost V 3 bases and J 7 bases; bases outside gene matches: 8. The CDR3 runs 15 residues.

The chain has TRBV6-2 or TRBV6-3 and TRBJ2-7; D may match TRBD1 or TRBD2 (5 bases each). CDR3 size: 16 residues. Trimming stripped 6 bases from V and 5 bases from J, with 23 bases between. Germline CDR1 and CDR2: MNHEY and SVGEGT. The chain's CDR3 is CASSRPTGAQENEQYF. The CDR3 nucleotides are TGTGCCAGCAGCCGACCGACCGGGGCCCAGGAAAACGAGCAGTACTTC.

The chain recombines TRBV15 with TRBJ2-3; TRBD2 might be the D (5 bases). CDR3 size: 15 residues. Looked up from germline, CDR1 is LNHNV and CDR2 is YYDKDF (reference sequence). The ends were cut back, 1 base at V and 0 bases at J, with 8 bases in the middle. The CDR3 loop reads CATSRAAGSTDTQYF. CDR3 nucleotide sequence: TGTGCCACCAGCAGAGCTGCGGGTAGCACAGATACGCAGTATTTT. Variable domain in full (rest from reference TRBV15 and TRBJ2-3): DAMVIQNPRYQVTQFGKPVTLSCSQTLNHNVMYWYQQKSSQAPKLLFHYYDKDFNNEADTPDNFQSRRPNTSFCFLDIRSPGLGDTAMYLCATSRAAGSTDTQYFGPGTRLTVL.

This sequence joins TRBV23-1 and TRBJ2-1; 11 nucleotides align to TRBD2. TRBV23-1 is assigned to the ORF class and has an uncertain function. The CDR3 totals 18 residues. The trim removed 2 bases at V and 7 bases at J, leaving 13 bases unmatched. CDR3 bases: TGCGCCAGCAGTCAAACCAAAATAGCGGGAGGGTCTTGGAATGAGCAGTTCTTC. This codes for CASSQTKIAGGSWNEQFF.

The rearrangement joins TRBV28 to TRBJ1-1, with TRBD1 as a possible D gene (5 bases). The CDR3 is 13 residues long. Germline loops: CDR1 MDHEN, CDR2 SYDVKM. Deletions cut 8 bases from V and 11 bases from J, with 21 bases between. The DNA for the CDR3 is TGTGCCAGCGCGTCACCCAGCCAGGGCAAGGCTTTCTTT. Its protein product is CASASPSQGKAFF.

The chain links TRBV10-3 to TRBJ2-1; the match to TRBD2 covers 12 bases. V trimming: 4 bases; J trimming: 7 bases; junction bases outside the gene matches: 5. CDR3 length equals 15 residues. Looked up from germline, CDR1 is ENHRY and CDR2 is SYGVKD. CDR3 nucleotide sequence: TGTGCCATCAGTGGGGGACTAGCGGGCGTAAATGAGCAGTTCTTC. Residues: CAISGGLAGVNEQFF.

The chain combines TRBV3-1 (or the pseudogene TRBV3-2) with TRBJ2-7; 9 bases match TRBD2. The J segment lost 0 bases and the V segment lost 1 base, leaving 7 bases of the junction unmatched. This CDR3 contains 17 residues. Germline loops: CDR1 LGHDT, CDR2 YNNKEL (reference sequence). In DNA, the CDR3 is TGTGCCAGCAGCCAAGGAACTAGCGGGTTGAGCTCCTACGAGCAGTACTTC. Protein: CASSQGTSGLSSYEQYF.

This CDR3 reads CASSLRALSGANVLTF. The CDR3 DNA follows: TGTGCCAGCAGCCTTAGGGCCCTCTCTGGGGCCAACGTCCTGACTTTC. The chain is built from TRBV7-3 and TRBJ2-6; D gene uncertain. Germline CDR1 is SGHTA and CDR2 is FQGTGA. This CDR3 is 16 amino acids long. V lost 5 bases and J 0 bases, leaving 11 bases between the germline ends.

The chain links TRBV21-1 to TRBJ2-3; the table's D call, TRBD1, has no DNA check behind it. TRBV21-1 constitutes a pseudogene. There are 14 residues in the CDR3. CDR3 sequence: CASSKVHSTDTQYF. In DNA form, the CDR3 reads TGTGCCAGCAGCAAAGTACATAGCACAGATACGCAGTATTTT.

In this sample, this clone turned up once. The chain recombines TRBV27 with TRBJ2-2; no clear D. CDR1 is MNHEY, CDR2 SMNVEV, per germline (reference sequence). This CDR3 comprises 14 residues. Trimming took 5 bases from V and 1 from J, leaving 8 bases between them. The CDR3 region has the DNA TGTGCCAGCAGTCAACGACAGAACACCGGGGAGCTGTTTTTT. It yields the protein CASSQRQNTGELFF.

This clone was seen once. V and J are TRBV24-1 and TRBJ1-4; no definite D call. The ends were cut back, 3 bases at V and 7 bases at J, with 14 bases in the middle. This CDR3 has 15 amino acids. CDR1 is KGHDR, CDR2 SFDVKD, per germline. CDR3 nucleotides: TGTGCCACCAGTGATCCGTGGGGATCGGGTGAAAAACTGTTTTTT. It specifies CATSDPWGSGEKLFF.

This clone was found once. The chain combines TRBV5-4 with TRBJ2-5; TRBD1 matches 10 bases. V was clipped by 4 bases and J by 5 bases; unmatched bases: 11. This CDR3 comprises 16 residues. The germline gives CDR1 SGHNT, CDR2 YYREEE (reference sequence). CDR3 protein: CASSRGPDRGRETQYF. The CDR3 nucleotides are TGTGCCAGCAGCCGGGGTCCAGACAGGGGGCGCGAGACCCAGTACTTC.

The CDR3 loop reads CASSLGGYTDTQYF. The CDR3 nucleotides read TGCGCCAGCAGCTTGGGTGGCTACACAGATACGCAGTATTTT. The genes are TRBV5-1 and TRBJ2-3; D remains unclear. Germline-derived CDR1 and CDR2 are SGHRS and YFSETQ. V lost 0 bases and J lost 2, with 7 bases in between. The CDR3 spans 14 residues. Full variable domain (remainder filled in from reference TRBV5-1 and TRBJ2-3): KAGVTQTPRYLIKTRGQQVTLSCSPISGHRSVSWYQQTPGQGLQFLFEYFSETQRNKGNFPGRFSGRQFSNSRSEMNVSTLELGDSALYLCASSLGGYTDTQYFGPGTRLTVL.

The chain has TRBV3-1 (or the pseudogene TRBV3-2) and TRBJ2-1; 7 bases agree with TRBD2. Germline V gene lookup returns CDR1 LGHDT and CDR2 YNNKEL (reference sequence). This CDR3 spans 14 amino acids. J lost 6 bases, V lost 4 bases, and 6 bases had no gene match. CDR3 in amino acids: CASSLGLLGNEQFF. Written as DNA, the CDR3 is TGTGCCAGCAGCCTGGGACTACTTGGCAATGAGCAGTTCTTC.

The chain has TRBV9 and TRBJ1-4, with a tentative D call TRBD1 (6 bases). Trimming took 3 bases from V and 6 from J, leaving 15 bases between them. This CDR3 is 15 amino acids long. CDR1 and CDR2 from the germline V gene are SGDLS and YYNGEE. The CDR3 sequence is CASSARRGGDEKLFF. The DNA of the CDR3 is TGTGCCAGCAGCGCCAGGAGGGGGGGCGATGAAAAACTGTTTTTT.

J is TRBJ2-5 and V is TRBV11-2, with 7 bases lining up with TRBD2. The CDR3 extends over 14 amino acids. The germline V gene encodes CDR1 SGHAT and CDR2 FQNNGV. V dropped 1 base and J dropped 6; count of bases not matched to a gene: 5. CDR3: CASSLGGGPQTQYF. CDR3 DNA: TGTGCCAGCAGCTTAGGGGGAGGGCCCCAGACCCAGTACTTC.

This chain links TRBV7-2 with TRBJ1-1; tentative D call: TRBD1 (5 bases). V lost 6 bases and J 2 bases, leaving 10 bases between the germline ends. The CDR3 covers 13 residues. Germline V gene lookup returns CDR1 SGHTA and CDR2 FQGNSA. The CDR3 region is CASRLRTNTEAFF. The CDR3 DNA follows: TGTGCCAGCAGGCTCCGGACAAACACTGAAGCTTTCTTT.

This chain's CDR3 is CASSLTGSSDEQYF. In DNA form, the CDR3 reads TGTGCCAGCAGCTTAACCGGGAGCAGCGACGAGCAGTACTTC. The genes are TRBV7-3 and TRBJ2-7; the D gene is possibly TRBD2 (6 bases). This CDR3 spans 14 amino acids. With 0 bases removed from V and 5 bases from J, the gap between germline ends came to 11 bases. Looked up from germline, CDR1 is SGHTA and CDR2 is FQGTGA.

The chain links TRBV7-6 to TRBJ2-1; no firm D call. Trimming pared 4 bases from V and 9 bases from J, leaving 7 bases between. The CDR3 runs to 11 residues. Germline V gene data show CDR1 as SGHVS and CDR2 as FNYEAQ. CDR3 protein: CASSSRSEQFF. The CDR3 DNA is TGTGCCAGCAGCTCCCGTAGTGAGCAGTTCTTC. The full variable domain, its missing parts supplied by reference TRBV7-6 and TRBJ2-1, is GAGVSQSPRYKVTKRGQDVALRCDPISGHVSLYWYRQALGQGPEFLTYFNYEAQQDKSGLPNDRFSAERPEGSISTLTIQRTEQRDSAMYRCASSSRSEQFFGPGTRLTVL.